This paragraph covers one T cell receptor (beta chain) sequence. What it binds is not known. Repertoires were generated with immunoSEQ multiplex PCR, while TCRdb's copy carries only in-frame clones and drops some. The table records more than 85,000 clones, approximately 94% of them present only once. V lost 6 bases, J lost 1 base, and 18 bases lay in between. There are 16 residues in the CDR3. The germline V gene has CDR1 MNHNY and CDR2 SVGAGI (reference sequence). These data originate in a study of graft-versus-host responses after intestinal transplantation. Whole-study results and caveats: The marrow of recipients harbored GvH clones, and ileum or blood showed some of them first.

The receptor's source is a human donor who received an intestinal transplant. This specimen was unstimulated CD8+ T cells sorted from spleen or lymph node cells, taken before intestinal transplant. J is TRBJ1-2 and V is TRBV6-6; D is possibly TRBD1 (6 bases). The CDR3 protein is CASRNPWTDYNYGYTF. The CDR3 coding sequence is TGTGCCAGCAGAAATCCTTGGACAGATTATAACTATGGCTACACCTTC.